This passage covers 11 T cell receptor beta chains from one sample sequenced in a study of blood T cell repertoires in COVID-19. Using immunoSEQ multiplex PCR, the repertoire was profiled, and TCRdb retains in-frame clones only, with some absent. The data contain under 200,000 clones, just under 90% of them seen just once; the ten biggest clones take up roughly 3.7%. The sequencing input was peripheral blood. The receptors originated from a man younger than 35 with active or convalescent COVID-19.

The CDR3, as DNA: TGCGCCAGCAGCCAAGGGGCAGGTTGGTCGGATGAGCAGTTCTTC. Amino acids: CASSQGAGWSDEQFF. The rearrangement uses TRBV4-3 and TRBJ2-1; D call uncertain. CDR1 LGHNA and CDR2 YSLEER come from the germline V gene. The length of the CDR3 is 15 residues. Trimming left V 1 base short and J 8 bases short, with 15 bases between.

The chain joins TRBV18 to TRBJ2-2; no clear D gene. Per germline, CDR1 KGHSH and CDR2 LQKENI. V lost 2 bases and J 4 bases, leaving 8 bases between the germline ends. This CDR3 has 14 residues. CDR3 amino acids: CASSPTRFTGELFF. The DNA for the CDR3 is TGTGCCAGCTCACCAACAAGATTCACCGGGGAGCTGTTTTTT.

The DNA for the CDR3 is TGTGCCAGCAGCTTTGGAGATGAATCCTACAATGAGCAGTTCTTC. The encoded protein is CASSFGDESYNEQFF. The chain couples TRBV5-5 to TRBJ2-1; D uncertain. The CDR3 runs to 15 residues. The germline V gene encodes CDR1 SGHKS and CDR2 YYEKEE (reference sequence). V lost 2 bases to trimming and J lost 1 base, with 10 bases between them.

This chain joins TRBV2 and TRBJ1-1; perhaps TRBD1 as D (5 bases). Trimming cost V 7 bases and J 4 bases, with 16 bases left between them. The germline V gene has CDR1 SNHLY and CDR2 FYNNEI. This CDR3 has 14 residues. The CDR3 sequence is CASIFEAGATEAFF. In nucleotides, the CDR3 is TGTGCCAGCATATTTGAGGCTGGGGCCACTGAAGCTTTCTTT.

CDR3 in DNA: TGTGCCAGCAGCCTAGGGACAGGGGAGACCGGGGAGCTGTTTTTT. It specifies CASSLGTGETGELFF. The J gene is TRBJ2-2, the V gene TRBV3-1 (or the pseudogene TRBV3-2); 10 bases match TRBD1. Trimming at V came to 4 bases and at J to 5 bases, leaving 4 bases not matched to a gene. The CDR3 sequence is 15 residues long. Looked up from germline, CDR1 is LGHDT and CDR2 is YNNKEL (reference sequence).

This clone was detected only a few times. The chain joins TRBV7-2 to TRBJ1-3; D is uncertain. Germline V gene sequence: CDR1 SGHTA, CDR2 FQGNSA. Trimming took 5 bases from V and 7 from J, leaving 12 bases between them. This CDR3 contains 13 residues. CDR3 sequence reads: CASSPMGGNTIYF. The CDR3 coding sequence is TGTGCCAGCAGCCCCATGGGAGGGAACACCATATATTTT.

The chain combines TRBV4-1 with TRBJ2-3; TRBD2 matches at 11 bases. CDR3 length equals 19 residues. Trimming took 3 bases from V and 5 from J; bases not matched to a gene: 16. Germline CDR1 MGHRA, CDR2 YSYEKL. In DNA, the CDR3 is TGCGCCAGCAGCCAGGGGAAGAGAGGGACTAGCGGCTTGGGAGATACGCAGTATTTT. Protein: CASSQGKRGTSGLGDTQYF.

The rearrangement links TRBV7-2 to TRBJ2-7, with TRBD1 as a possible D gene (5 bases). Germline values: CDR1 SGHTA, CDR2 FQGNSA. The CDR3 has 15 amino acids. The germline V and J ends were trimmed by 4 bases and 7 bases, with 20 bases remaining between them. CDR3 sequence (DNA): TGTGCCAGCAGCTATCAAAAAAAGACAGTTGGAGAGCAGTACTTC. It yields the protein CASSYQKKTVGEQYF.

This chain links TRBV3-1 (or the pseudogene TRBV3-2) with TRBJ1-6; no definite D call. The length of the CDR3 is 15 residues. V shed 4 bases and J shed 7 bases, with 14 bases lying between them. In germline, CDR1 is LGHDT, CDR2 YNNKEL (reference sequence). The CDR3 protein is CASSLGTRWNSPLHF. The CDR3, as DNA: TGTGCCAGCAGCCTTGGTACCAGGTGGAATTCACCCCTCCACTTT.

V gene TRBV11-2 combines with J gene TRBJ2-2; D is ambiguous. Trimming cost V 5 bases and J 2 bases, with 9 bases left between them. CDR3 length equals 14 residues. Per the germline V gene, CDR1 is SGHAT and CDR2 is FQNNGV. The CDR3 is CASSPLLNTGELFF. For the CDR3, the DNA is TGTGCCAGCAGCCCCCTTCTTAACACCGGGGAGCTGTTTTTT.

This chain connects TRBV7-3 to TRBJ2-1, with TRBD2 identical over 13 bases. The V segment lost 5 bases and the J segment 5 bases; nucleotides outside the gene matches: 15. Germline CDR1 SGHTA, CDR2 FQGTGA. The CDR3 has 19 amino acids. The CDR3 DNA follows: TGTGCCAGCAGCGGACCGGGACTAGCGGGACCCCGCGGGAACAATGAGCAGTTCTTC. It specifies CASSGPGLAGPRGNNEQFF.